These 14 T cell receptor beta chains originate from one sample sequenced in a study of blood T cells in healthy people across ages. Together with a sample-barcoded 5' primer, a J-beta primer mix was included in a second PCR lasting roughly 7 to 11 cycles. Each CDR3 protein gets one entry after TCRdb re-called the 5' RACE reads with MiXCR. There are over a million distinct CDR3 sequences in the sample; 45% occur only once, and 15% to 20% lies in the top ten. The specimen was blood. Receptors originate from a woman aged 60-75 years in good health.

This clonotype has a single count. This chain uses TRBV29-1 with TRBJ1-1, with a tentative D call TRBD1 (5 bases). Trimming removed 1 base from V and 5 bases from J, with 17 bases in between. The CDR3 is 15 amino acids. Germline CDR1 and CDR2: SQVTM and ANQGSEA. The DNA for the CDR3 is TGCAGCGTTGAAGGACCTCCGGGGGATCGGACTGAAGCTTTCTTT. Translating it yields CSVEGPPGDRTEAFF.

In nucleotides, the CDR3 is TGCAGCGTCGCGGGACTAGCCCCTCGGTACCAAGAGACCCAGTACTTC. This sequence encodes CSVAGLAPRYQETQYF. The rearrangement joins TRBV29-1 to TRBJ2-5; 9 positions agree with TRBD2. The CDR3 runs 16 residues. J lost 0 bases, V lost 6 bases, and 11 bases had no gene match. Germline assignment: CDR1 SQVTM and CDR2 ANQGSEA.

This clonotype was picked up one time. The genes are TRBV27 and TRBJ1-5; 11 positions agree with TRBD1. This CDR3 is built from 15 residues. CDR1 and CDR2 from the germline V gene are MNHEY and SMNVEV (reference sequence). The trim removed 4 bases at V and 2 bases at J, leaving 1 base unmatched. CDR3 DNA sequence: TGTGCCAGCAGTTGGGGACAGGGGGGCAATCAGCCCCAGCATTTT. Translation gives CASSWGQGGNQPQHF.

This clonotype was seen more than once but under ten times. This chain links TRBV28 with TRBJ2-3; D is undetermined. Between the trimmed V and J ends, which lost 6 bases and 5 bases, there was a span of 6 bases. From germline, CDR1 is MDHEN and CDR2 SYDVKM. The CDR3 is 11 amino acids. The CDR3 reads CASRPLDTQYF. The CDR3 DNA reads TGTGCCAGCAGACCCTTAGATACGCAGTATTTT. The full variable domain, with the rest looked up from reference TRBV28 and TRBJ2-3, is DVKVTQSSRYLVKRTGEKVFLECVQDMDHENMFWYRQDPGLGLRLIYFSYDVKMKEKGDIPEGYSVSREKKERFSLILESASTNQTSMYLCASRPLDTQYFGPGTRLTVL.

This clonotype was seen once. The genes are TRBV5-1 and TRBJ2-3; possible D gene TRBD1, 6 bases. V lost 6 bases and J lost 1, with 12 bases in between. CDR1 and CDR2 (germline): SGHRS, YFSETQ. This CDR3 contains 14 residues. CDR3 region: CASTNRAGTDTQYF. The CDR3 bases are TGCGCCAGCACTAACAGGGCTGGCACAGATACGCAGTATTTT.

The chain uses TRBV20-1 and TRBJ2-7; 11 bases fit TRBD2. The CDR3 sequence is 15 residues long. The V and J ends lost 4 bases and 4 bases, in that order; junction bases with no gene match: 9. Germline lookup yields CDR1 DFQATT and CDR2 SNEGSKA (reference sequence). CDR3 residues: CSAIDTSGSSYEQYF. CDR3 DNA: TGCAGTGCTATTGATACTAGCGGGAGTTCGTACGAGCAGTACTTC.

The chain uses TRBV20-1 and TRBJ2-1; a possible D gene is TRBD2 (6 bases). V was shortened by 2 bases and J by 4 bases, with 15 bases between the two germline ends. This CDR3 has 15 amino acids. Germline V gene lookup returns CDR1 DFQATT and CDR2 SNEGSKA (reference sequence). The CDR3 DNA reads as TGCAGTGCTAGAAGGCGTCCTGGAGGGTACAATGAGCAGTTCTTC. It translates to CSARRRPGGYNEQFF.

This clonotype came up many times. This chain uses TRBV2 with TRBJ2-7, with 7 bases matching TRBD2. Trimming removed 8 bases from V and 0 bases from J; junction bases left unmatched: 7. Germline values: CDR1 SNHLY, CDR2 FYNNEI. The CDR3 is made up of 14 amino acids. CDR3 residues: CASGGLLNSYEQYF. The CDR3 region has the DNA TGTGCCAGCGGGGGACTACTCAACTCCTACGAGCAGTACTTC.

CDR3 DNA sequence: TGCAGTGCTTCGTCCGGGACTACTAGCACAGATACGCAGTATTTT. Protein sequence: CSASSGTTSTDTQYF. The gene calls are TRBV20-1 and TRBJ2-3; 7 bases map to TRBD2. With V trimmed by 5 bases and J by 0 bases, 8 bases remained unmatched. This CDR3 is 15 amino acids long. Germline CDR1 DFQATT, CDR2 SNEGSKA (reference sequence).

This chain uses TRBV5-1 with TRBJ2-3; 7 positions agree with TRBD1. The CDR3 totals 16 residues. Germline V gene sequence: CDR1 SGHRS, CDR2 YFSETQ. Losses at the gene ends were 5 bases for V and 3 bases for J; bases not matched to a gene: 12. The CDR3 sequence is CASRKNDRVGTDTQYF. The CDR3, as DNA: TGCGCCAGCAGAAAAAACGACAGGGTAGGAACAGATACGCAGTATTTT.

In its sample, this clonotype was seen a few times. Here the CDR3 reads CASSHLASGVSYEQYF. The CDR3 coding sequence is TGCGCCAGCAGCCACCTTGCAAGCGGAGTTTCCTACGAGCAGTACTTC. The chain couples TRBV4-1 to TRBJ2-7; TRBD2 might be the D (5 bases). This CDR3 has 16 residues. V shed 3 bases and J shed 1 base, with 16 bases lying between them. CDR1 is MGHRA, CDR2 YSYEKL, per germline.

This clonotype has a handful of counts. This chain links TRBV9 with TRBJ2-7; D might be TRBD1 (6 bases). The germline V gene encodes CDR1 SGDLS and CDR2 YYNGEE. CDR3 size: 15 residues. The germline V and J ends were trimmed by 1 base and 5 bases, with 16 bases remaining between them. CDR3 sequence (DNA): TGTGCCAGCAGCGTACAGGGGACGGTTGAGGACGAGCAGTACTTC. Translation gives CASSVQGTVEDEQYF.

The chain links TRBV3-1 to TRBJ2-3; weak D call: TRBD2 (6 bases). This CDR3 contains 15 residues. From germline, CDR1 is LGHDT and CDR2 YNNKEL (reference sequence). The V end was cut by 8 bases, the J end by 1 base, with 16 bases between. The CDR3 DNA reads TGTGCCAGCTTCAACCGGGACTCAGGCACAGATACGCAGTATTTT. Its translation: CASFNRDSGTDTQYF.

The rearrangement joins TRBV20-1 to TRBJ2-7; 8 bases match TRBD1. The CDR3 has 13 residues. V shed 6 bases and J 5 bases; nucleotides not matched to a gene: 9. The germline V gene encodes CDR1 DFQATT and CDR2 SNEGSKA (reference sequence). In DNA form, the CDR3 reads TGCAGTGCAATGGACAGGGTGTCCCACGAGCAGTACTTC. This encodes CSAMDRVSHEQYF.